One and the same sample provided the 9 T cell receptor beta chains below, sequenced in a study of T cells in Graves' hyperthyroidism and ophthalmopathy (dated by TCRdb to between 2018 and 2020). Library method: multiplex PCR. For sequencing, an Illumina HiSeq 2000 was employed. The TCR beta CDR3 regions were amplified from RNA transcripts. The TCR CDR3 was subjected to a first round of RT-PCR using the HTBI primer set and the Qiagen OneStep RT-PCR kit. The public reads were quality trimmed at Q25 with fastp and then assembled into clones with MiXCR by TCRdb, keeping productive beta chains. Rows matching on CDR3 protein sequence are summarized as one entry with the most common DNA and genes. The sample table contains about 270,000 distinct CDR3 sequences; only one count was recorded for around 25% of them. Clones ranked in the top ten supply over 25% of the sample. Sequencing was performed on blood. The receptors shown here come from a man aged 40-49 years with Graves' hyperthyroidism that later progressed to Graves' ophthalmopathy.

This clonotype occurred a few times. The chain carries TRBV28 and TRBJ1-5; D is uncertain. The CDR3 loop spans 11 amino acids. Trimming stripped 6 bases from V and 9 bases from J, with 9 bases between. Germline V CDR1 and CDR2: MDHEN, SYDVKM. This CDR3 reads CASSSEGPQHF. CDR3 bases: TGTGCCAGCAGCTCTGAGGGGCCCCAGCATTTT.

This clonotype appeared a few times. CDR3 loop: CASSPDGSPEQYF. As DNA, the CDR3 is TGTGCCAGCAGCCCCGACGGTAGCCCCGAGCAGTACTTC. The chain couples TRBV11-2 to TRBJ2-7; no clear D gene. Trimming pared 5 bases from V and 6 bases from J, leaving 14 bases between. Germline V gives CDR1 SGHAT, CDR2 FQNNGV. CDR3 length: 13 residues.

This clonotype was seen many times. The genes are TRBV27 and TRBJ1-6; D unresolved. Trimming took 3 bases from V and 7 from J, leaving 10 bases between them. The CDR3 length is 14 residues. Germline assignment: CDR1 MNHEY and CDR2 SMNVEV (reference sequence). The CDR3, as DNA: TGTGCCAGCAGTTTTTTGGTTGGCAATTCACCCCTCCACTTT. Translating gives CASSFLVGNSPLHF.

The chain uses TRBV5-1 and TRBJ2-6; 10 positions match TRBD1. This CDR3 region has 21 residues. J was trimmed by 3 bases and V by 0 bases; bases with no gene match: 15. The germline CDR1 and CDR2 sequences are SGHRS and YFSETQ. This CDR3 is CASSLDPAAGTGVGGANVLTF. The CDR3, as DNA: TGCGCCAGCAGCTTGGATCCCGCCGCCGGGACAGGGGTTGGTGGGGCCAACGTCCTGACTTTC.

The genes are TRBV7-9 and TRBJ1-3, with D uncertain. Germline V CDR1 and CDR2: SEHNR, FQNEAQ (reference sequence). Trimming cost V 5 bases and J 3 bases, with 14 bases left between them. This CDR3 spans 15 amino acids. The DNA for the CDR3 is TGTGCCAGCAGCCCCGAGCGATGGGGTGGAAACACCATATATTTT. It translates to CASSPERWGGNTIYF.

This clonotype was counted ten times or more. The genes are TRBV19 and TRBJ1-2; 11 nucleotides line up with TRBD1. V was clipped by 3 bases and J by 4 bases; unmatched bases: 4. Germline V lookup: CDR1 LNHDA, CDR2 SQIVND (reference sequence). The length of the CDR3 is 15 residues. This CDR3 reads CASSMGQGVIYGYTF. CDR3 DNA: TGTGCCAGTAGTATGGGACAGGGGGTGATCTATGGCTACACCTTC.

The rearrangement joins TRBV5-1 to TRBJ1-2; 8 bases are shared with TRBD1. This CDR3 is 14 amino acids long. V was clipped by 4 bases and J by 4 bases; unmatched bases: 6. Germline V gene lookup returns CDR1 SGHRS and CDR2 YFSETQ. CDR3 sequence: CASSPSGTGYGYTF. The CDR3 DNA follows: TGCGCCAGCAGCCCGTCTGGGACAGGCTATGGCTACACCTTC.

The rearrangement joins TRBV27 to TRBJ2-4; maybe TRBD1 (6 bases). This CDR3 is built from 13 residues. Germline loops: CDR1 MNHEY, CDR2 SMNVEV (reference sequence). Trimming removed 5 bases at V and 11 bases at J, with 16 bases between. This CDR3 is CASSEVPDSLQYF. CDR3 DNA: TGTGCCAGCAGTGAAGTTCCGGACAGTCTTCAGTACTTC.

The chain uses TRBV28 and TRBJ1-2, with D possibly matching TRBD1 (5 bases). This CDR3 comprises 13 residues. Trimming took 6 bases from V and 9 from J, leaving 17 bases between them. Germline V lookup: CDR1 MDHEN, CDR2 SYDVKM. The CDR3 loop reads CASSQPSWGRYTF. The DNA of the CDR3 is TGTGCCAGCAGCCAACCCTCATGGGGCCGCTACACCTTC.